Listed below are T cell receptor beta chains from one sample, sequenced in a study of cytomegalovirus exposure and HLA in healthy donors. Sequencing used immunoSEQ multiplex PCR; TCRdb keeps in-frame clones, though not all of them. The repertoire holds 150,000 or so clones, with about 75% as singletons. The sequencing sample was made of PBMCs. Receptors were obtained from a female donor in good health and CMV-seronegative. CDR3s include the opening cysteine and the closing phenylalanine or tryptophan. The order of the fields is V gene, CDR3 protein.

v_gene: TRBV7-7; CDR3aa: CASSRSGAETQYF
v_gene: TRBV5-1; CDR3aa: CASSLDRTYEQYF
v_gene: TRBV4-1; CDR3aa: CASSQDRVLRGYTF
v_gene: TRBV9; CDR3aa: CASSHSSGGRETQYF
v_gene: TRBV6-5; CDR3aa: CASRVTGNYGYTF
v_gene: TRBV30; CDR3aa: CAWDHLRGGTYGYTF
v_gene: TRBV5-1; CDR3aa: CASSLRTGHGYTF
v_gene: TRBV19; CDR3aa: CASSIWVANTEAFF
v_gene: TRBV30; CDR3aa: CAWSTPTREKLFF
v_gene: TRBV7-9; CDR3aa: CASSIGGGPEAFF
v_gene: TRBV5-4; CDR3aa: CASSSSSWAGTGELFF
v_gene: TRBV9; CDR3aa: CASGPEEVNSPLHF
v_gene: TRBV5-1; CDR3aa: CASSFGQGNQPQHF
v_gene: TRBV18; CDR3aa: CASSRETGEREQFF
v_gene: TRBV6-1; CDR3aa: CASRPEGGETQYF
v_gene: TRBV6-1; CDR3aa: CASSGPGTLIYGYTF
v_gene: TRBV5-1; CDR3aa: CASSDTSSGNTIYF
v_gene: TRBV7-2; CDR3aa: CASSPSGVSTDTQYF
v_gene: TRBV7-2; CDR3aa: CASSLETPYEQFF
v_gene: TRBV5-1; CDR3aa: CASRPAGQDRQETQYF
v_gene: TRBV4-1; CDR3aa: CASSQLSGGQGSDDQETQYF
v_gene: TRBV10-3; CDR3aa: CAISEPGTFYGYTF
v_gene: TRBV6-1; CDR3aa: CASSTQGYGYTF
v_gene: TRBV6-1; CDR3aa: CAGNGAGSSYEQYF
v_gene: TRBV28; CDR3aa: CASIPGQLSGANVLTF
v_gene: TRBV14; CDR3aa: CASSQAGSNQPQHF
v_gene: TRBV14; CDR3aa: CASSRQLAGAGGEQFF
v_gene: TRBV5-1; CDR3aa: CASRWGQTYEQYF
v_gene: TRBV29-1; CDR3aa: CSVEDPDRGGRGYTF
v_gene: TRBV5-1; CDR3aa: CASSGLADYYNEQFF
v_gene: TRBV30; CDR3aa: CAWTVGLGRVLTF
v_gene: TRBV20-1; CDR3aa: CSATETLLQFF
v_gene: TRBV7-6; CDR3aa: CASSFSSGNQETQYF
v_gene: TRBV7-3; CDR3aa: CASSSQPGQGYEQYF
v_gene: TRBV5-5; CDR3aa: CASSLSAGGNQPQHF
v_gene: TRBV7-9; CDR3aa: CASTPTGDYGYTF
v_gene: TRBV2; CDR3aa: CASTGGIDQPQHF
v_gene: TRBV6-5; CDR3aa: CASSYGSGTEAFF
v_gene: TRBV5-1; CDR3aa: CASSFEDSSYEQYF
v_gene: TRBV25-1; CDR3aa: CASSKQGSGTQYF
v_gene: TRBV9; CDR3aa: CASSPDPGAYNEQFF
v_gene: TRBV27; CDR3aa: CASSLREDYGYTF
v_gene: TRBV30; CDR3aa: CAWRAGGGFGEKLFF
v_gene: TRBV2; CDR3aa: CASSPRGGSSGYTF
v_gene: TRBV23-1; CDR3aa: CASTLRIADQPQHF
v_gene: TRBV27; CDR3aa: CASSLRRTEAGGIAGELFF
v_gene: TRBV9; CDR3aa: CASSREGVNGYTF
v_gene: TRBV5-1; CDR3aa: CASSRGDEQYF
v_gene: TRBV18; CDR3aa: CASSRRGNEKLFF
v_gene: TRBV30; CDR3aa: CAWGRDTQYF
v_gene: TRBV9; CDR3aa: CASSVEWRNSPLHF
v_gene: TRBV7-8; CDR3aa: CASSSSGEYEQYF
v_gene: TRBV5-6; CDR3aa: CASSLSGGTEWTEAFF
v_gene: TRBV29-1; CDR3aa: CSVASLQSSYNEQFF